These 11 T cell receptor beta chains were all obtained from the same sample, sequenced in a study of T cells in Graves' hyperthyroidism and ophthalmopathy. Amplification of TCR beta CDR3 regions was performed using RNA transcripts as template. Researchers ran a first-round RT-PCR on the TCR CDR3 using the HTBI primer set. TCRdb called the multiplex PCR reads again in MiXCR, with one record for every CDR3 protein. The sample has about 640,000 distinct CDR3 sequences, 20% to 25% seen once. Sequencing input: blood. These TCRs come from a man younger than 40 with Graves' ophthalmopathy.

This chain links TRBV4-2 with TRBJ1-1, with 8 positions matching TRBD1. Unmatched junction bases numbered 10, after V lost 0 bases and J lost 10 bases. CDR3 length: 15 residues. Germline CDR1 and CDR2: LGHNA and YNFKEQ. The chain's CDR3 is CASSQEPGQGSVAFF. As DNA, the CDR3 is TGTGCCAGCAGCCAAGAACCCGGACAGGGTAGTGTAGCTTTCTTT.

The J gene is TRBJ2-1, the V gene TRBV19; 13 positions agree with TRBD2. Germline CDR1 reads LNHDA; CDR2 reads SQIVND (reference sequence). The CDR3 has 16 residues. Trimming removed 5 bases from V and 8 bases from J; junction bases left unmatched: 9. The CDR3 nucleotides are TGTGCCAGTAGTGCCAGACTAGCGGGAGGATTGGATGAGCAGTTCTTC. It translates to CASSARLAGGLDEQFF. Full variable domain (rest looked up from reference TRBV19 and TRBJ2-1): DGGITQSPKYLFRKEGQNVTLSCEQNLNHDAMYWYRQDPGQGLRLIYYSQIVNDFQKGDIAEGYSVSREKKESFPLTVTSAQKNPTAFYLCASSARLAGGLDEQFFGPGTRLTVL.

This clonotype was seen repeatedly, ten times or more. This chain joins TRBV11-1 and TRBJ2-1; tentative D call: TRBD1 (5 bases). V lost 3 bases and J 9 bases, leaving 15 bases between the germline ends. Germline V gene lookup returns CDR1 SGHAT and CDR2 FQDESV (reference sequence). CDR3 size: 14 residues. CDR3 residues: CASSFITGPSEQFF. In DNA form, the CDR3 reads TGTGCCAGCAGCTTCATTACAGGACCATCTGAGCAGTTCTTC.

The rearrangement uses TRBV3-1 and TRBJ2-4, with D perhaps TRBD1 (6 bases). In germline, CDR1 is LGHDT, CDR2 YNNKEL (reference sequence). The CDR3 contains 16 residues. V dropped 3 bases and J dropped 0 bases, with 12 bases sitting between them. CDR3 sequence (DNA): TGTGCCAGCAGCCAGGGGACAATTCTAGCCAAAAACATTCAGTACTTC. Translated: CASSQGTILAKNIQYF.

This CDR3 reads CSERTGTKKTQYF. Written as DNA, the CDR3 is TGCAGTGAAAGGACAGGGACCAAAAAGACCCAGTACTTC. V gene TRBV20-1 combines with J gene TRBJ2-5, with 8 bases that match TRBD1. Germline V gene sequence: CDR1 DFQATT, CDR2 SNEGSKA (reference sequence). Germline trimming cut 7 bases from V and 6 bases from J; bases unmatched to any gene: 10. CDR3 size: 13 residues.

The J gene is TRBJ2-1, the V gene TRBV29-1; D ambiguous. V lost 0 bases, J lost 6 bases, and 9 bases lay in between. CDR3 length equals 13 residues. Germline CDR1 and CDR2: SQVTM and ANQGSEA. Here the CDR3 DNA reads TGCAGCGTTGAAGATATGGCGTTCAATGAGCAGTTCTTC. It encodes CSVEDMAFNEQFF.

The J gene is TRBJ2-3, the V gene TRBV5-1; TRBD2 might be the D (6 bases). Per the germline V gene, CDR1 is SGHRS and CDR2 is YFSETQ. V lost 4 bases and J lost 0, with 12 bases in between. The CDR3 extends over 15 amino acids. The CDR3: CASSLSSASTDTQYF. The CDR3 region has the DNA TGCGCCAGCAGCCTGTCTAGCGCGAGCACAGATACGCAGTATTTT.

This clonotype came up many times. The J gene is TRBJ2-5, the V gene TRBV18, with TRBD1 matching 7 bases. The CDR3 runs 15 residues. With 0 bases clipped from V and 4 bases from J, the junction kept 5 bases outside the gene matches. CDR1 KGHSH and CDR2 LQKENI come from the germline V gene. CDR3 amino acids: CASSPPVNRGETQYF. CDR3 coding DNA: TGTGCCAGCTCACCACCGGTGAACAGGGGAGAGACCCAGTACTTC.

This clonotype was observed many times. The J gene is TRBJ2-3, the V gene TRBV30, with D maybe TRBD2 (6 bases). The CDR3 loop spans 15 amino acids. Germline assignment: CDR1 GTSNPN and CDR2 SVGIG (reference sequence). V lost 5 bases to trimming and J lost 0 bases, with 15 bases between them. As DNA, the CDR3 is TGTGCCTGGGGGGACTCCTTAACTAGCACAGATACGCAGTATTTT. Translated: CAWGDSLTSTDTQYF.

CDR3 bases: TGTGCCAGCAGCTTCGGAGGAGGGGATGAAAAACTGTTTTTT. It is translated as CASSFGGGDEKLFF. The gene calls are TRBV7-9 and TRBJ1-4, with D tentatively TRBD1 (5 bases). Germline loops: CDR1 SEHNR, CDR2 FQNEAQ (reference sequence). The germline V and J ends were trimmed by 3 bases and 6 bases, with 11 bases remaining between them. The CDR3 consists of 14 residues.

This chain joins TRBV15 and TRBJ2-7; 9 nucleotides line up with TRBD1. Germline trimming cut 3 bases from V and 2 bases from J; bases unmatched to any gene: 2. The CDR3 has 14 amino acids. Germline V gives CDR1 LNHNV, CDR2 YYDKDF (reference sequence). CDR3: CATSRGTGTYEQYF. DNA of the CDR3: TGTGCCACCAGCAGGGGGACAGGGACCTACGAGCAGTACTTC. The entire variable domain, with the rest obtained from reference TRBV15 and TRBJ2-7, is as follows: DAMVIQNPRYQVTQFGKPVTLSCSQTLNHNVMYWYQQKSSQAPKLLFHYYDKDFNNEADTPDNFQSRRPNTSFCFLDIRSPGLGDTAMYLCATSRGTGTYEQYFGPGTRLTVT.